These 19 T cell receptor beta chains came from one sample sequenced in a study of shared clonotypes between healthy human individuals. Using immunoSEQ multiplex PCR, the repertoire was profiled, and TCRdb retains in-frame clones only, with some absent. The sample includes about 1.5 million clones, 95% to 99% of them seen just once. Sequencing used naive CD4+ T cells sorted from blood. The subset was: CD45RA+ positively selected. The receptors were sampled from a man between 25 and 39 years old in good health.

V and J are TRBV11-3 and TRBJ2-5; D is ambiguous. Germline V gene data show CDR1 as SGHNT and CDR2 as YENEEA. The V gene lost 1 base and the J gene lost 5 bases, with 8 bases spanning the gap. The CDR3 runs to 13 residues. CDR3 protein: CASSLVSGETQYF. The DNA of the CDR3 is TGTGCCAGCAGCTTAGTCTCCGGGGAGACCCAGTACTTC.

The V gene is TRBV5-1, the J gene TRBJ2-3; no clear D. Germline assignment: CDR1 SGHRS and CDR2 YFSETQ. This CDR3 spans 15 amino acids. V dropped 5 bases and J dropped 2 bases, with 15 bases sitting between them. CDR3 protein: CASSESVVLTDTQYF. The CDR3 DNA sequence: TGCGCCAGCAGTGAATCTGTGGTACTCACAGATACGCAGTATTTT.

This clone was seen just once. The rearrangement joins TRBV27 to TRBJ2-7, with D perhaps matching TRBD2 (6 bases). In germline, CDR1 is MNHEY, CDR2 SMNVEV (reference sequence). The CDR3 runs to 13 residues. The ends were cut back, 9 bases at V and 7 bases at J, with 19 bases in the middle. CDR3 protein: CASSRSGGGEQYF. The CDR3 nucleotides are TGTGCCAGTTCCCGGAGTGGGGGAGGTGAGCAGTACTTC.

The chain employs TRBV19 and TRBJ2-1; D may be TRBD1 (6 bases). The V gene's germline CDR1 is LNHDA and CDR2 SQIVND (reference sequence). Trimming stripped 5 bases from V and 8 bases from J, with 22 bases between. This CDR3 spans 16 amino acids. CDR3 residues: CASSGEDRYGPHEQFF. The CDR3 DNA follows: TGTGCCAGTAGTGGGGAAGACAGGTACGGGCCACATGAGCAGTTCTTC.

The CDR3 nucleotides are TGTGCCAGCAGCTTGCTCGGCGGTAGCGGGAGATTCTACGAGCAGTACTTC. Translated: CASSLLGGSGRFYEQYF. This chain joins TRBV5-4 and TRBJ2-7, with TRBD2 matching over 9 bases. Losses at the gene ends were 1 base for V and 3 bases for J; bases not matched to a gene: 11. The CDR3 contains 17 residues. CDR1 and CDR2 from the germline V gene are SGHNT and YYREEE (reference sequence).

The chain joins TRBV18 to TRBJ2-6; D tentatively reads TRBD1 or TRBD2 (5 bases each). The V gene's germline CDR1 is KGHSH and CDR2 LQKENI. V was shortened by 4 bases and J by 0 bases, with 13 bases between the two germline ends. There are 17 residues in the CDR3. CDR3 residues: CASSQGTWISGANVLTF. The CDR3 DNA reads as TGTGCCAGCTCACAAGGGACCTGGATCTCTGGGGCCAACGTCCTGACTTTC.

This chain uses TRBV11-2 with TRBJ2-1; the D gene is possibly TRBD1 (6 bases). Germline lookup yields CDR1 SGHAT and CDR2 FQNNGV. Trimming took off 0 bases at V and 7 bases at J, with 19 bases between the two ends. CDR3 size: 17 residues. The CDR3 sequence: CASSLDIVLGRGNEQFF. In DNA form, the CDR3 reads TGTGCCAGCAGCTTAGATATTGTTCTTGGCAGGGGTAATGAGCAGTTCTTC. The variable domain in full, with the rest retrieved from reference TRBV11-2 and TRBJ2-1, is EAGVAQSPRYKIIEKRQSVAFWCNPISGHATLYWYQQILGQGPKLLIQFQNNGVVDDSQLPKDRFSAERLKGVDSTLKIQPAKLEDSAVYLCASSLDIVLGRGNEQFFGPGTRLTVL.

The chain is built from TRBV27 and TRBJ2-1; D uncertain. The CDR3 totals 13 residues. V lost 5 bases, J lost 3 bases, and 8 bases lay in between. The germline gives CDR1 MNHEY, CDR2 SMNVEV (reference sequence). The DNA for the CDR3 is TGTGCCAGCAGTGCACTCAACTACAATGAGCAGTTCTTC. Protein: CASSALNYNEQFF.

The J gene is TRBJ2-3, the V gene TRBV11-2; TRBD1 matches 8 bases. V was pared by 5 bases and J by 7 bases, with 8 bases of the junction left unmatched. This CDR3 spans 14 amino acids. Per germline, CDR1 SGHAT and CDR2 FQNNGV. CDR3 protein: CASSPGRGQHTQYF. CDR3 DNA sequence: TGTGCCAGCAGCCCGGGCAGGGGGCAGCATACGCAGTATTTT.

The gene calls are TRBV19 and TRBJ2-1; 14 nucleotides align to TRBD2. This CDR3 region has 15 residues. With V trimmed by 5 bases and J by 7 bases, 4 bases remained unmatched. The germline V gene encodes CDR1 LNHDA and CDR2 SQIVND (reference sequence). Here the CDR3 reads CASSRTSGGRNEQFF. For the CDR3, the DNA is TGTGCCAGTAGTCGGACTAGCGGGGGGAGAAATGAGCAGTTCTTC.

The DNA for the CDR3 is TGTGCCAGCAGCCTAAGGACTAGCGGAACCTACGAGCAGTACTTC. Encoded protein: CASSLRTSGTYEQYF. V usage is TRBV7-8 and J usage is TRBJ2-7; 10 positions agree with TRBD2. Germline V gene data show CDR1 as SGHVS and CDR2 as FQNEAQ. The CDR3 sequence is 15 residues long. The ends lost 5 bases at V and 2 bases at J; junction bases unmatched: 6.

The chain employs TRBV18 and TRBJ2-7; D is perhaps TRBD1 or TRBD2 (5 bases each). Germline loops: CDR1 KGHSH, CDR2 LQKENI. Between the trimmed V and J ends, which lost 0 bases and 4 bases, there was a span of 13 bases. The CDR3 runs to 15 residues. The CDR3 protein is CASSPPGPPGYEQYF. DNA of the CDR3: TGTGCCAGCTCACCACCGGGACCCCCAGGGTACGAGCAGTACTTC. The variable domain in full, completed from reference TRBV18 and TRBJ2-7, reads NAGVMQNPRHLVRRRGQEARLRCSPMKGHSHVYWYRQLPEEGLKFMVYLQKENIIDESGMPKERFSAEFPKEGPSILRIQQVVRGDSAAYFCASSPPGPPGYEQYFGPGTRLTVT.

This sequence joins TRBV9 and TRBJ2-2; TRBD2 matches 9 bases. Germline V gene data show CDR1 as SGDLS and CDR2 as YYNGEE. The CDR3 length is 16 residues. V trimming: 3 bases; J trimming: 1 base; junction bases outside the gene matches: 4. The CDR3 region is CASSARTSENTGELFF. The CDR3 coding sequence is TGTGCCAGCAGCGCTAGGACTAGCGAGAACACCGGGGAGCTGTTTTTT.

The rearrangement joins TRBV6-6 to TRBJ2-7; the D is unclear. With 5 bases removed from V and 0 bases from J, the gap between germline ends came to 11 bases. CDR1 MNHNY and CDR2 SVGAGI come from the germline V gene (reference sequence). This CDR3 has 14 amino acids. CDR3 loop: CASSGRVNSYEQYF. The CDR3 bases are TGTGCCAGCAGTGGCCGGGTAAACTCCTACGAGCAGTACTTC.

V is TRBV18 and J is TRBJ2-7; 16 bases are shared with TRBD2. The CDR3 has 18 residues. After removal of 5 bases from V and 0 bases from J, the junction contained 7 bases not matched to a gene. In germline, CDR1 is KGHSH, CDR2 LQKENI. The CDR3 DNA is TGTGCCAGCTCAGGGACTAGCGGGAGGGCTAGAAGCTCCTACGAGCAGTACTTC. Translating it yields CASSGTSGRARSSYEQYF.

The V call is TRBV29-1, the J call TRBJ2-1, with no clear D. The CDR3 contains 11 residues. Germline CDR1 reads SQVTM; CDR2 reads ANQGSEA. CDR3 sequence: CSRKWAHEQFF. The CDR3 DNA follows: TGCAGTCGGAAGTGGGCCCATGAGCAGTTCTTC.

The rearrangement uses TRBV18 and TRBJ2-3, with TRBD2 identical over 11 bases. With V trimmed by 5 bases and J by 3 bases, 7 bases remained unmatched. The germline CDR1 and CDR2 sequences are KGHSH and LQKENI. CDR3 size: 16 residues. CDR3 DNA sequence: TGTGCCAGCTCATCGTTAGCGGGAGGGGCGACAGATACGCAGTATTTT. It yields the protein CASSSLAGGATDTQYF.

The chain employs TRBV28 and TRBJ2-1; maybe TRBD2 (6 bases). Trimming shortened V by 3 bases and J by 6 bases, and 27 bases separated the two germline ends. The germline CDR1 and CDR2 sequences are MDHEN and SYDVKM. The CDR3 runs to 19 residues. The CDR3: CASSLGTSKNGRSGNEQFF. The CDR3 bases are TGTGCCAGCAGTTTGGGCACTAGCAAAAACGGGAGATCGGGCAATGAGCAGTTCTTC.

CDR3 DNA: TGCAGCGTTGGGGCGGGCAGGGCACAAGAGACCCAGTACTTC. This encodes CSVGAGRAQETQYF. The chain couples TRBV29-1 to TRBJ2-5, with D perhaps matching TRBD1 or TRBD2 (5 bases each). With 4 bases removed from V and 2 bases from J, the gap between germline ends came to 14 bases. The CDR3 runs 14 residues. From germline, CDR1 is SQVTM and CDR2 ANQGSEA.